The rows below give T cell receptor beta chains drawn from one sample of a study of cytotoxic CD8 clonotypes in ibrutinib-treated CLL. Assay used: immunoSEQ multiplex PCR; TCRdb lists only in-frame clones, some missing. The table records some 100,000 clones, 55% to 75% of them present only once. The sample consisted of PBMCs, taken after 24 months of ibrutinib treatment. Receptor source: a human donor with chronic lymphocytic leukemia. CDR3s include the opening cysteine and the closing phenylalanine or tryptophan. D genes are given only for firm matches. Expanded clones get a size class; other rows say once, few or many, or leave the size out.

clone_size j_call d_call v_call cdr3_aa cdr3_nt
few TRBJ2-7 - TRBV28 CASSLWGDEDEQYF TGTGCCAGCAGTTTATGGGGGGACGAAGACGAGCAGTACTTC
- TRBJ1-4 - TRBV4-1 CASSQDPPGPNEKLFF TGCGCCAGCAGCCAAGATCCGCCAGGGCCGAATGAAAAACTGTTTTTT
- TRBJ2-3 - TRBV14 CASSQVSTDTQYF TGTGCCAGCAGCCAAGTTAGCACAGATACGCAGTATTTT
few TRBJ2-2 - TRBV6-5 CASSYKGLANTGELFF TGTGCCAGCAGTTATAAGGGCCTAGCGAACACCGGGGAGCTGTTTTTT
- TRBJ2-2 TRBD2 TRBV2 CASRDRLAANTGELFF TGTGCCAGCAGGGACAGACTAGCGGCGAACACCGGGGAGCTGTTTTTT
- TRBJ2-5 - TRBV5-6 CASSHTGAGGPVRETQYF TGTGCCAGCAGCCACACGGGAGCCGGGGGGCCAGTTCGCGAGACCCAGTACTTC
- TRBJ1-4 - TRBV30 CACRQSNEKLFF TGTGCCTGTCGACAGTCTAATGAAAAACTGTTTTTT
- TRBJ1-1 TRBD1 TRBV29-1 CSVARGVDTEAFF TGCAGCGTTGCCAGGGGGGTCGACACTGAAGCTTTCTTT
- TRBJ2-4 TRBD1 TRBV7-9 CASSSLMDKRDRGKNIQYF TGTGCCAGCAGCTCATTAATGGATAAAAGAGACAGGGGCAAAAACATTCAGTACTTC
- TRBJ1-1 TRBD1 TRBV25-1 CASSSTGGFEAFF TGTGCCAGCAGCTCGACAGGGGGCTTTGAAGCTTTCTTT
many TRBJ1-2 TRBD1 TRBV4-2 CASSRGQGNGYTF TGTGCCAGCAGCCGGGGACAGGGGAATGGCTACACCTTC
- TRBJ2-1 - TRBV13 CASSFASSNEQFF TGTGCCAGCAGCTTCGCTAGTTCCAATGAGCAGTTCTTC
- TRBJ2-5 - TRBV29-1 CSVGEGSSPGETQYF TGCAGCGTTGGAGAGGGCAGCTCCCCGGGGGAGACCCAGTACTTC
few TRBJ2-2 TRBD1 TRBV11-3 CASRESGTGRFGELFF TGTGCCAGCAGAGAGTCCGGGACAGGGAGATTCGGGGAGCTGTTTTTT
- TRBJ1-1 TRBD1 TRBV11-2 CASSFGTGGVTEAFF TGTGCCAGCAGCTTTGGGACAGGGGGCGTCACTGAAGCTTTCTTT
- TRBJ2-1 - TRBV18 CASRNQGEGNNEQFF TGTGCCAGCCGTAATCAGGGGGAGGGAAACAATGAGCAGTTCTTC
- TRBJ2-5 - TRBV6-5 CASSFQATILQETQYF TGTGCCAGCAGTTTTCAAGCAACGATACTCCAAGAGACCCAGTACTTC
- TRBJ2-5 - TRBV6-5 CASQAGQSSQETQYF TGTGCCAGCCAAGCGGGACAGAGTAGTCAAGAGACCCAGTACTTC
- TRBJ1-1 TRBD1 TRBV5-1 CASSLAGQGRTEAFF TGCGCCAGCAGCTTGGCGGGACAGGGACGGACTGAAGCTTTCTTT